This paragraph covers one T cell receptor beta chain sequence. The record originates from a study of blood T cell repertoires in COVID-19. Study details: The United States, Italy and Spain supplied acute and convalescent COVID-19 samples.

Germline values: CDR1 MNHEY, CDR2 SMNVEV (reference sequence). The V gene end was trimmed by 5 bases and the J gene end by 5 bases; junction bases not matched to a gene: 9. CDR3 length equals 15 residues. The repertoire was sequenced with immunoSEQ multiplex PCR; TCRdb's copy has only in-frame clones and lacks some. The sample lists 400,000 to 450,000 clones, 80% to 95% seen once, with roughly 0.66% in the top ten. Sequencing input: PBMCs or T cells enriched from blood (not recorded which). This chain uses TRBV27 with TRBJ1-5; 7 bases are a match to TRBD1. This clonotype was sampled from a man aged 18 to 35 who had recovered from COVID-19. This CDR3 is CASSTRPGGDQPQHF. CDR3 sequence (DNA): TGTGCCAGCAGTACCCGGCCAGGGGGTGATCAGCCCCAGCATTTT.